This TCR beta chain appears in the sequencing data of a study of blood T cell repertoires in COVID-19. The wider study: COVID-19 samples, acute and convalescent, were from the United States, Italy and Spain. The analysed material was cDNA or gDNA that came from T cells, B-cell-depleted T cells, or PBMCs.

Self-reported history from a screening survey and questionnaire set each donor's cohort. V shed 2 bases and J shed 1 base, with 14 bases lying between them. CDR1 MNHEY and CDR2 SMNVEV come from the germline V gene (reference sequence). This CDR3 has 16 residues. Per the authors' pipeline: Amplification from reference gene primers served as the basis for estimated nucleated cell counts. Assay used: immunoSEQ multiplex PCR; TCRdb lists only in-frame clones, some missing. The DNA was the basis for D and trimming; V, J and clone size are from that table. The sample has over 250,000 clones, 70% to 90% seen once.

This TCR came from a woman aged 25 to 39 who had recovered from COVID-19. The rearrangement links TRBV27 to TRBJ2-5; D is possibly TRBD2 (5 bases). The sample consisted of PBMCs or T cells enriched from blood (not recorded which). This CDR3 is CASSLEARAGQETQYF. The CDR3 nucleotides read TGTGCCAGCAGTTTAGAGGCGCGGGCAGGCCAAGAGACCCAGTACTTC.